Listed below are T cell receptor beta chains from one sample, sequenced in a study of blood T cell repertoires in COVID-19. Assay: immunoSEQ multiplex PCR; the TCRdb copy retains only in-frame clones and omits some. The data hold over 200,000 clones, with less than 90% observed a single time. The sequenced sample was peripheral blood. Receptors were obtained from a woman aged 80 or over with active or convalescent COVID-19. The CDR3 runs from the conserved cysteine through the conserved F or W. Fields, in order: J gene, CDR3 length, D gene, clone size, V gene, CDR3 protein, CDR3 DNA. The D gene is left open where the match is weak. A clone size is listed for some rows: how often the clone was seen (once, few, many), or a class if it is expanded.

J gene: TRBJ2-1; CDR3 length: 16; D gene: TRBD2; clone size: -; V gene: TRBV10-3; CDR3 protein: CAISKILAGGHNEQFF; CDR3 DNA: TGTGCCATCAGCAAGATCTTAGCGGGGGGACACAATGAGCAGTTCTTC
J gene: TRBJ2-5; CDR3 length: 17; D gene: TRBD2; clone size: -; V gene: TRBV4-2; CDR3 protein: CASSQERASGSLETQYF; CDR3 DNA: TGTGCCAGCAGCCAAGAGCGGGCTAGCGGGAGTTTGGAGACCCAGTACTTC
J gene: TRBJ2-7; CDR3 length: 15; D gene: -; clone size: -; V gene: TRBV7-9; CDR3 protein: CASSENTGKGREQYF; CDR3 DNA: TGTGCCAGCAGCGAAAATACAGGGAAGGGGCGCGAGCAGTACTTC
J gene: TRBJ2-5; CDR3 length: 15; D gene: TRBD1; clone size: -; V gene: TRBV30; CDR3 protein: CAWSVTGGIQETQYF; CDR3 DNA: TGTGCCTGGAGTGTAACAGGGGGGATCCAAGAGACCCAGTACTTC
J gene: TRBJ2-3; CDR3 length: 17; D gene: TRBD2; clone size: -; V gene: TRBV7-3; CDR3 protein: CASSLSRAGGGTDTQYF; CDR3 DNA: TGTGCCAGCAGCTTAAGTAGGGCGGGAGGAGGCACAGATACGCAGTATTTT
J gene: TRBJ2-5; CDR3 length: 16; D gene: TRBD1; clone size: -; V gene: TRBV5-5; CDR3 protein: CASSLAVGQGKETQYF; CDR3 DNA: TGTGCCAGCAGCTTGGCAGTTGGACAGGGAAAAGAGACCCAGTACTTC
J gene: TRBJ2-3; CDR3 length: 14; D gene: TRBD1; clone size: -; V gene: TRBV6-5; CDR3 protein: CASRKQGAEDTQYF; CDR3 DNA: TGTGCCAGCAGAAAACAGGGGGCGGAAGATACGCAGTATTTT
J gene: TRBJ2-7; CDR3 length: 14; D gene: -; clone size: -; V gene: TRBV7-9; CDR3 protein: CASSFLAGSYEQYF; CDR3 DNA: TGTGCCAGCAGCTTTTTGGCAGGGTCCTACGAGCAGTACTTC
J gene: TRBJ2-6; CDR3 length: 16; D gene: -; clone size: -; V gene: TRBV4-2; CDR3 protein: CASSPPHIPGANVLTF; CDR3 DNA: TGTGCCAGCAGCCCACCCCACATCCCCGGGGCCAACGTCCTGACTTTC
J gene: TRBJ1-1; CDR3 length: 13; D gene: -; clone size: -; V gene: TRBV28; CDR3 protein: CASAKQGTLKAFF; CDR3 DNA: TGTGCCAGCGCCAAGCAGGGGACATTGAAGGCTTTCTTT
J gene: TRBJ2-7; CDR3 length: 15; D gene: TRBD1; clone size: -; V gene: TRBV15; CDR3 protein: CATSRAGQGSYEQYF; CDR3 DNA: TGTGCCACCAGCAGAGCGGGACAGGGCTCCTACGAGCAGTACTTC
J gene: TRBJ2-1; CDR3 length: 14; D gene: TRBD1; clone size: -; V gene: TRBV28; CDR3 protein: CASRGQGSYNEQFF; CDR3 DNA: TGTGCCAGCAGAGGACAGGGGTCTTACAATGAGCAGTTCTTC
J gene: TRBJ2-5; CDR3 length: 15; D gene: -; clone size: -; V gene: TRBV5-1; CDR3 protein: CASEFAGGLQETQYF; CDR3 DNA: TGCGCCAGCGAATTCGCCGGGGGACTCCAAGAGACCCAGTACTTC
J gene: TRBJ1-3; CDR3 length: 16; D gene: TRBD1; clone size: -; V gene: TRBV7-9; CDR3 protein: CASSGGQTGARNTIYF; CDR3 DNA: TGTGCCAGCAGCGGGGGGCAGACAGGGGCCAGAAACACCATATATTTT
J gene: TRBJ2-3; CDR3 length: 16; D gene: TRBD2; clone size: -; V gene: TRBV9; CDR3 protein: CASSVGGLAGGNTQYF; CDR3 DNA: TGTGCCAGCAGCGTTGGGGGACTAGCGGGGGGCAATACGCAGTATTTT
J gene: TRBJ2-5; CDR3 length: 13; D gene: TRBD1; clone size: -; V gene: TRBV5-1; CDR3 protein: CASSLQGRETQYF; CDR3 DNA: TGCGCCAGCAGCTTACAGGGGAGAGAGACCCAGTACTTC
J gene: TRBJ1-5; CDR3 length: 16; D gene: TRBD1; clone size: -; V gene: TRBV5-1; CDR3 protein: CASSPNPGQGYQPQHF; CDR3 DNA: TGCGCCAGCAGCCCGAACCCGGGACAGGGTTATCAGCCCCAGCATTTT
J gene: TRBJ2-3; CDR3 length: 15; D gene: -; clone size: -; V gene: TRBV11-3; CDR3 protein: CASSSSGPTGRGQYF; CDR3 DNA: TGTGCCAGCAGCTCGAGCGGGCCGACAGGGCGGGGGCAGTATTTT
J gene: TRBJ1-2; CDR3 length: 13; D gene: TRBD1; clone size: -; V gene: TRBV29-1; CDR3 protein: CSVATGVSYGYTF; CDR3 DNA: TGCAGCGTCGCGACAGGGGTTTCTTATGGCTACACCTTC
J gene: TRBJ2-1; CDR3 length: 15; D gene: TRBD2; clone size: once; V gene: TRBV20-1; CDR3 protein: CSASRGGVLANEQFF; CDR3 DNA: TGCAGTGCTAGTCGGGGAGGGGTACTTGCCAATGAGCAGTTCTTC
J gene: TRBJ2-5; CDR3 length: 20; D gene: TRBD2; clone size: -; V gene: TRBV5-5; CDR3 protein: CASSLRLVASGASYQETQYF; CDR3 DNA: TGTGCCAGCAGCTTGAGGCTCGTGGCTAGCGGGGCATCGTACCAAGAGACCCAGTACTTC
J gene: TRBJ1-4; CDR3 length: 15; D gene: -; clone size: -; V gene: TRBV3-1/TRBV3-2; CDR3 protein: CASSSRTGINEKLFF; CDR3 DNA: TGTGCCAGCAGCTCACGCACGGGGATTAATGAAAAACTGTTTTTT
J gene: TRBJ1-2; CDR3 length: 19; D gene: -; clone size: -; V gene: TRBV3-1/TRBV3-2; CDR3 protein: CASSQDSPTRGAYNYGYTF; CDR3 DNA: TGTGCCAGCAGCCAAGATTCTCCCACACGGGGGGCGTATAACTATGGCTACACCTTC
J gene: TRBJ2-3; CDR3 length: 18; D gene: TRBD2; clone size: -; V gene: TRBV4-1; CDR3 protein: CASSAGLAGGPGTDTQYF; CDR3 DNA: TGCGCCAGCAGCGCGGGACTAGCGGGGGGGCCAGGGACAGATACGCAGTATTTT
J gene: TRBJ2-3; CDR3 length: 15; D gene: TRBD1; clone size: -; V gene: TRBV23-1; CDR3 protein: CASSPRDSSTDTQYF; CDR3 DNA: TGCGCCAGCAGCCCACGGGACAGCAGCACAGATACGCAGTATTTT
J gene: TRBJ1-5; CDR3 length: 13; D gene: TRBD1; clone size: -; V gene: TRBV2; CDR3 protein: CASSGDRVQPQHF; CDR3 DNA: TGTGCCAGCAGCGGGGACAGGGTTCAGCCCCAGCATTTT
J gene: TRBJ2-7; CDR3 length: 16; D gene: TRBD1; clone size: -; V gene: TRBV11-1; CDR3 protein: CASSPRVGTGVFEQYF; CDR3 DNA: TGTGCCAGCAGCCCTCGGGTCGGGACAGGGGTTTTCGAGCAGTACTTC
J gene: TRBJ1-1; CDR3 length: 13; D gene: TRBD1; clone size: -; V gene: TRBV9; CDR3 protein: CASSAFGQGRAFF; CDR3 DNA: TGTGCCAGCAGCGCTTTCGGACAGGGAAGAGCTTTCTTT
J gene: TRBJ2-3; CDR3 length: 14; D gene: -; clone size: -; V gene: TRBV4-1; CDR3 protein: CASSHPHSSDTQYF; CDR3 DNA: TGCGCCAGCAGCCACCCACATTCTTCAGATACGCAGTATTTT
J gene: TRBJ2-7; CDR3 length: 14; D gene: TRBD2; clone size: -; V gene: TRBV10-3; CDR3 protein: CAISERLAAYEQYF; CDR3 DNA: TGTGCCATCAGTGAAAGACTAGCGGCCTACGAGCAGTACTTC
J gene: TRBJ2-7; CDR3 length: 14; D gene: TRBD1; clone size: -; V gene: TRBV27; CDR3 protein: CASRRQGRSYEQYF; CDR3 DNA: TGTGCCAGCAGAAGACAGGGGAGAAGCTACGAGCAGTACTTC
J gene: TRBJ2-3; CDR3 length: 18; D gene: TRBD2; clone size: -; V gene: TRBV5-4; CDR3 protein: CASSPGGLAGVTTDTQYF; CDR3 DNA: TGTGCCAGCAGCCCCGGGGGACTAGCGGGAGTAACCACAGATACGCAGTATTTT
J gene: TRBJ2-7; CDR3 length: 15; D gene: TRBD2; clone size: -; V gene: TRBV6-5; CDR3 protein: CASSRGVKTLYEQYF; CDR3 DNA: TGTGCCAGCAGCCGGGGGGTAAAAACCCTCTACGAGCAGTACTTC
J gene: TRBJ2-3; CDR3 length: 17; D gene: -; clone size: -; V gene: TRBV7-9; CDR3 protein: CASSPVVPGGHTDTQYF; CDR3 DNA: TGTGCCAGCAGCCCGGTAGTCCCCGGGGGGCATACAGATACGCAGTATTTT
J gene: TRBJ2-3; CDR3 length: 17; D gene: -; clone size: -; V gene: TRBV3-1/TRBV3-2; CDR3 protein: CASSQDVAATSTDTQYF; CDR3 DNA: TGTGCCAGCAGCCAAGATGTTGCAGCGACTAGCACAGATACGCAGTATTTT
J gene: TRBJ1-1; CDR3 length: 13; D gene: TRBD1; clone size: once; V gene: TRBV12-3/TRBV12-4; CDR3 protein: CASSPDRLAEAFF; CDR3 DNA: TGTGCCAGCAGCCCGGACAGGCTGGCCGAAGCTTTCTTT
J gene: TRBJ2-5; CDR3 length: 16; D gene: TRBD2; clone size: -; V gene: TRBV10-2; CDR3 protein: CASSESPSGRRETQYF; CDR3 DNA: TGCGCCAGCAGTGAGTCGCCTAGCGGGAGAAGAGAGACCCAGTACTTC
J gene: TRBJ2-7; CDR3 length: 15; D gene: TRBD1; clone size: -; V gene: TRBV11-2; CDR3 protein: CASSVRGQTVDEQYF; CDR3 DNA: TGTGCCAGCAGCGTAAGGGGGCAGACTGTCGACGAGCAGTACTTC
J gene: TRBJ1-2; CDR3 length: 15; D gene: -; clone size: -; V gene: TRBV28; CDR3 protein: CASSLGTQSNYGYTF; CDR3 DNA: TGTGCCAGCAGTTTAGGGACACAATCTAACTATGGCTACACCTTC
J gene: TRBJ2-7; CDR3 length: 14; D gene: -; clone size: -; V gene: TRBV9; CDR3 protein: CASSPRTQTYEQYF; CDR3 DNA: TGTGCCAGCAGCCCCAGGACTCAAACCTACGAGCAGTACTTC
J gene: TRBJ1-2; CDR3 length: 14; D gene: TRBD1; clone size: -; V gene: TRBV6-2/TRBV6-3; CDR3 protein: CASSYQGDSYGYTF; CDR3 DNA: TGTGCCAGCAGTTACCAAGGGGACAGCTATGGCTACACCTTC
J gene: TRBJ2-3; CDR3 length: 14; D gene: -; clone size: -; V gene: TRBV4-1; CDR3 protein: CASSQVQGGDTQYF; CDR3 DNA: TGCGCCAGCAGCCAAGTACAGGGGGGGGATACGCAGTATTTT
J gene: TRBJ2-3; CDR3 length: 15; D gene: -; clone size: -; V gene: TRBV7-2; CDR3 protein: CASSSGGRATDTQYF; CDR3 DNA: TGTGCCAGCAGCTCCGGGGGTAGAGCCACAGATACGCAGTATTTT
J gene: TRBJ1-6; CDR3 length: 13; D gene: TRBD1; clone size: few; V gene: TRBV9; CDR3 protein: CASSPGQEGVLHF; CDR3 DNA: TGTGCCAGCAGCCCGGGACAGGAGGGTGTACTCCACTTT
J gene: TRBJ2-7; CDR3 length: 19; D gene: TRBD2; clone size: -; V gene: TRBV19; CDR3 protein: CASSHRPGTSGGPPHEQYF; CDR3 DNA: TGTGCCAGTAGTCACCGTCCCGGGACTAGCGGGGGCCCCCCTCACGAGCAGTACTTC
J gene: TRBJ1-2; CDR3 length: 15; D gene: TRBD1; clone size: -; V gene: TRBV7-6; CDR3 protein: CASSPRTGAFYGYTF; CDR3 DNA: TGTGCCAGCAGCCCGCGGACAGGGGCCTTCTATGGCTACACCTTC
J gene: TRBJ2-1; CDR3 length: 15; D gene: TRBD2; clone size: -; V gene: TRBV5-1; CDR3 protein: CASSLVSGTYNEQFF; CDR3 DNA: TGCGCCAGCAGCTTGGTTAGCGGGACCTACAATGAGCAGTTCTTC
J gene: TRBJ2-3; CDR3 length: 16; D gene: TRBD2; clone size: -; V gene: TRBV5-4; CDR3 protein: CASSLRAAGGPDTQYF; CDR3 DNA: TGTGCCAGCAGCTTGAGGGCAGCGGGGGGGCCAGATACGCAGTATTTT
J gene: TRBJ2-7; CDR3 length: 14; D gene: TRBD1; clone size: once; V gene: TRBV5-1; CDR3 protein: CASSLAGTADEQYF; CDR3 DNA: TGCGCCAGCAGCTTGGCCGGGACAGCCGACGAGCAGTACTTC
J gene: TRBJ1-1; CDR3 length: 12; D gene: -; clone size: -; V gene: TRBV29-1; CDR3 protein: CSVHNMNTEAFF; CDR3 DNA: TGCAGCGTCCACAACATGAACACTGAAGCTTTCTTT
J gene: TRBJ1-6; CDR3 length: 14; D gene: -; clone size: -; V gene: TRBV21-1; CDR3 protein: CASSKEGASSPLHF; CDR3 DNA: TGTGCCAGCAGCAAAGAGGGGGCTAGTTCACCCCTCCACTTT
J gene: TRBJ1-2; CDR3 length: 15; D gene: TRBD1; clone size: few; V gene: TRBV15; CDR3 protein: CATSPRQGNGYGYTF; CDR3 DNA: TGTGCCACCAGCCCCCGACAGGGGAATGGCTATGGCTACACCTTC
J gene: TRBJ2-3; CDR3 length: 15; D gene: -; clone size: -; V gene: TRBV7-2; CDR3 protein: CASSLERTRTDTQYF; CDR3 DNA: TGTGCCAGCAGCTTAGAGCGGACTCGCACAGATACGCAGTATTTT
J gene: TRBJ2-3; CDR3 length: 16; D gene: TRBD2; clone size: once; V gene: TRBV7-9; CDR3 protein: CASTTGETSWIDTQYF; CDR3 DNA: TGTGCCAGCACAACGGGGGAGACTAGCTGGATAGATACGCAGTATTTT